These 4 T cell receptor beta chains were sequenced from one sample in a study of cytomegalovirus exposure and HLA in healthy donors. Both 60 Vbeta primers and 13 Jbeta primers went into the PCR. Data came from immunoSEQ multiplex PCR; TCRdb stores just in-frame clones and leaves some out. Of around 90,000 clones listed, approximately 86% were seen once; the top ten hold 8.5% to 10%. Sequencing used PBMCs. The source is a man younger than 40 in good health and CMV-seropositive.

This clone was seen once. The chain carries TRBV2 and TRBJ1-2; a weak D match, TRBD1 (5 bases). The CDR3 is 14 residues long. Trimming shortened V by 6 bases and J by 7 bases, and 18 bases separated the two germline ends. Looked up from germline, CDR1 is SNHLY and CDR2 is FYNNEI. This CDR3 is CASRPDSNFGGYTF. Here the CDR3 DNA reads TGTGCCAGCAGACCAGACAGCAACTTTGGTGGCTACACCTTC.

The chain combines TRBV20-1 with TRBJ1-2, with a possible D match to TRBD1 (5 bases). The germline V gene has CDR1 DFQATT and CDR2 SNEGSKA (reference sequence). Trimming shortened V by 5 bases and J by 7 bases, and 11 bases separated the two germline ends. CDR3 length: 11 amino acids. The CDR3 DNA reads TGCAGTGCTTGGGGGGGATTTGGCTACACCTTC. Translating it yields CSAWGGFGYTF.

The J gene is TRBJ1-5, the V gene TRBV7-2, with D perhaps matching TRBD1 (5 bases). Per the germline V gene, CDR1 is SGHTA and CDR2 is FQGNSA. V gave up 1 base and J gave up 4 bases, with 14 bases separating them. CDR3 length: 16 residues. In nucleotides, the CDR3 is TGTGCCAGCAGCTTAGAGATAGACAGACCTAATCAGCCCCAGCATTTT. Residues: CASSLEIDRPNQPQHF.

The chain employs TRBV27 and TRBJ2-1; a possible D gene is TRBD1 (6 bases). The CDR3 has 15 amino acids. Germline V gene data show CDR1 as MNHEY and CDR2 as SMNVEV (reference sequence). V was pared by 0 bases and J by 4 bases, with 10 bases between. CDR3 sequence (DNA): TGTGCCAGCAGTTTATCCCGGGACACTTACAATGAGCAGTTCTTC. Its translation is CASSLSRDTYNEQFF.